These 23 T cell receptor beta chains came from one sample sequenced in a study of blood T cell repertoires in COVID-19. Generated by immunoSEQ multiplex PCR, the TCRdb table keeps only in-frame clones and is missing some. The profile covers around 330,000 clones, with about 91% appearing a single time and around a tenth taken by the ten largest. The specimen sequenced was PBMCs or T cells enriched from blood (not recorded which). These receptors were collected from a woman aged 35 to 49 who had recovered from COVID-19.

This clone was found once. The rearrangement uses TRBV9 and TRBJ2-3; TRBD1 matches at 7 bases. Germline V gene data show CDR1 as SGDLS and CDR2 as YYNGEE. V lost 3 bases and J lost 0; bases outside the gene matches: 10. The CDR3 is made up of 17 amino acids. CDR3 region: CASSATGALSSTDTQYF. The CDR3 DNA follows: TGTGCCAGCAGCGCTACAGGGGCCCTAAGTAGCACAGATACGCAGTATTTT.

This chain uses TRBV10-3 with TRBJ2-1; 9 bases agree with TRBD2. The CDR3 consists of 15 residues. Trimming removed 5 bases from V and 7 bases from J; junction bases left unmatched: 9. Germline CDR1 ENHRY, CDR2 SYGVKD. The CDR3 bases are TGTGCCATCAGTCCCCTTGCGGGGGGGCGGAATGAGCAGTTCTTC. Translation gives CAISPLAGGRNEQFF.

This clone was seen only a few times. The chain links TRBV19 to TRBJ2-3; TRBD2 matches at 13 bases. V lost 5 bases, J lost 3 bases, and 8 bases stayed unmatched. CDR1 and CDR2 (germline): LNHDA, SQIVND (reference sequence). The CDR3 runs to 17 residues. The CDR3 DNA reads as TGTGCCAGTAGTGGGACTAGCGGGACGGGGGGGACAGATACGCAGTATTTT. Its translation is CASSGTSGTGGTDTQYF.

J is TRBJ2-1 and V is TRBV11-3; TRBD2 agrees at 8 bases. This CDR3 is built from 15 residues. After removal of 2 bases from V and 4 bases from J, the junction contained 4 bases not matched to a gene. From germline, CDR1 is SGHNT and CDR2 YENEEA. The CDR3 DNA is TGTGCCAGCAGCTTAATCGGGAGGGGTTACAATGAGCAGTTCTTC. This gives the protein CASSLIGRGYNEQFF.

This CDR3 is CASSSRDSRNYGYTF. The CDR3 DNA follows: TGTGCCAGCAGCTCTCGGGACAGTAGGAACTATGGCTACACCTTC. The V call is TRBV7-9, the J call TRBJ1-2; 7 nucleotides line up with TRBD1. The V and J ends lost 4 bases and 2 bases, in that order; junction bases with no gene match: 7. Per germline, CDR1 SEHNR and CDR2 FQNEAQ (reference sequence). CDR3 length: 15 residues.

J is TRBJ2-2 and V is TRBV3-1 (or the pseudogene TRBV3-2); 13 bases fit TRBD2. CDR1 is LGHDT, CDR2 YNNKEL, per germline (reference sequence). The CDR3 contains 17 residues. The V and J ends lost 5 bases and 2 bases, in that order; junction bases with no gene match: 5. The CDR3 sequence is CASSALAGGPNTGELFF. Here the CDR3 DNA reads TGTGCCAGCAGCGCACTAGCGGGGGGGCCTAACACCGGGGAGCTGTTTTTT.

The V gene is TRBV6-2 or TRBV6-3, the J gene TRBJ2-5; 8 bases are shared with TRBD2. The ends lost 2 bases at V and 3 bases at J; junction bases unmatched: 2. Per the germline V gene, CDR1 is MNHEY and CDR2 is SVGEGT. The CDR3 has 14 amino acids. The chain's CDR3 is CASSYTGGKETQYF. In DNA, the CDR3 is TGTGCCAGCAGTTACACGGGGGGGAAAGAGACCCAGTACTTC.

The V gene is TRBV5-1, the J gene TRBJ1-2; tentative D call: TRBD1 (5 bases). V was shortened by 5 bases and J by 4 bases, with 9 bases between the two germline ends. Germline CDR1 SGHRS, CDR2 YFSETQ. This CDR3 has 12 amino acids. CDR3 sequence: CASSAGGYGYTF. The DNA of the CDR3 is TGCGCCAGCAGTGCGGGGGGCTATGGCTACACCTTC.

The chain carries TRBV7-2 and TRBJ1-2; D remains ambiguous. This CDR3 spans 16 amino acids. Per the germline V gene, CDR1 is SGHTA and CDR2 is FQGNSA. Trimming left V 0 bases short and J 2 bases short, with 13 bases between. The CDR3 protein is CASSLAATELNYGYTF. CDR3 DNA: TGTGCCAGCAGCTTAGCAGCCACAGAGCTCAACTATGGCTACACCTTC.

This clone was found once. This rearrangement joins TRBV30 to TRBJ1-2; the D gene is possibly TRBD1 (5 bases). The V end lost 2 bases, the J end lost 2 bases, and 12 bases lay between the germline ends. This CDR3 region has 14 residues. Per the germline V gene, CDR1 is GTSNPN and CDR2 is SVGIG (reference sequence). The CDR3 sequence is CAWSPDSSNYGYTF. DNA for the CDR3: TGTGCCTGGAGTCCCGACAGTAGCAACTATGGCTACACCTTC.

The CDR3 bases are TGTGCCAGCAGCGGGACTAGCGGGCCGACTGAGCAGTTCTTC. Translating gives CASSGTSGPTEQFF. The J gene is TRBJ2-1, the V gene TRBV5-4; the match to TRBD2 covers 12 bases. The CDR3 runs to 14 residues. Germline V gives CDR1 SGHNT, CDR2 YYREEE (reference sequence). The V segment lost 4 bases and the J segment 9 bases; nucleotides outside the gene matches: 5.

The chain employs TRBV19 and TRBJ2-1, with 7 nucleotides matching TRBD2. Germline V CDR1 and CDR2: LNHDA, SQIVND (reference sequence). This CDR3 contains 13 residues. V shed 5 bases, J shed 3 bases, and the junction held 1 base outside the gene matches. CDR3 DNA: TGTGCCAGTAGTGCGGGGGTCTACAATGAGCAGTTCTTC. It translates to CASSAGVYNEQFF.

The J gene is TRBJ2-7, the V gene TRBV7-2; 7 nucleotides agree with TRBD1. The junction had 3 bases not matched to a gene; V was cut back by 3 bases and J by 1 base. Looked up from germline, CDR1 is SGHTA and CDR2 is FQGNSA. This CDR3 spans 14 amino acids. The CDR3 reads CASSLSGQSYEQYF. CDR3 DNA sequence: TGTGCCAGCAGCTTGTCGGGACAGTCCTACGAGCAGTACTTC.

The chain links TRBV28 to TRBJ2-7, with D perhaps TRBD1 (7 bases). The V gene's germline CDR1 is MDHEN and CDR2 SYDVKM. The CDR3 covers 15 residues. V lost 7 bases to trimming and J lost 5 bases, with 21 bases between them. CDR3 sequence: CASTLLGRGVDEQYF. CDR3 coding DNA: TGTGCCAGCACCCTCCTCGGCAGGGGGGTCGACGAGCAGTACTTC.

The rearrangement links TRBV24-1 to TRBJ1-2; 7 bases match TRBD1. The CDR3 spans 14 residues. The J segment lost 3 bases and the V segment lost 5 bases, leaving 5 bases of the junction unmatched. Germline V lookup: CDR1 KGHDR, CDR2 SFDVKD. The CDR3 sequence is CATSGAGGHYGYTF. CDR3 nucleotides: TGTGCCACCAGTGGGGCAGGGGGTCACTATGGCTACACCTTC.

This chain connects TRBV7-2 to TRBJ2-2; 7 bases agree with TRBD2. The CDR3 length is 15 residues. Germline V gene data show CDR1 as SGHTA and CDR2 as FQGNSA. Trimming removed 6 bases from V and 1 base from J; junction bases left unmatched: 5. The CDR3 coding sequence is TGTGCCAGCAGTTCGACGGGGGGGAACACCGGGGAGCTGTTTTTT. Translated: CASSSTGGNTGELFF.

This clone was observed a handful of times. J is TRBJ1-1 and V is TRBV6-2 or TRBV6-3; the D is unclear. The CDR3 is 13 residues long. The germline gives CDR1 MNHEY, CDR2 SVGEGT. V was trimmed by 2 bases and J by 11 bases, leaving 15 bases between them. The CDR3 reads CASSYARGASAFF. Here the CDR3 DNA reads TGTGCCAGCAGTTACGCCCGAGGAGCCTCCGCTTTCTTT.

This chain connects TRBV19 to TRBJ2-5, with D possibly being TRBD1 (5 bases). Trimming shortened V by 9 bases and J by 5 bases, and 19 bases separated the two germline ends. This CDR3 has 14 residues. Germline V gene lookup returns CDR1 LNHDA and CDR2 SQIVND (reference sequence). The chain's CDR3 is CASRTSSSQETQYF. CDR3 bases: TGTGCCAGCCGGACAAGCTCCTCCCAGGAGACCCAGTACTTC.

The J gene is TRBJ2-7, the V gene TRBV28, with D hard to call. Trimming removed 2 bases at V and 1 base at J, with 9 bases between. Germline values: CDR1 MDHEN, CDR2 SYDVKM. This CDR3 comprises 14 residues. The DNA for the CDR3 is TGTGCCAGCAGTTTAGTAGGAGAATCCTACGAGCAGTACTTC. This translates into CASSLVGESYEQYF.

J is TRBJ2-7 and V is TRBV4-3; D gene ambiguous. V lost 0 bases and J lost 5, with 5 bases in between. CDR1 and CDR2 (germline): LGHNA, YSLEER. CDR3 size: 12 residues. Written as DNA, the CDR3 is TGCGCCAGCAGCCAAGATTTAGACGAGCAGTACTTC. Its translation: CASSQDLDEQYF.

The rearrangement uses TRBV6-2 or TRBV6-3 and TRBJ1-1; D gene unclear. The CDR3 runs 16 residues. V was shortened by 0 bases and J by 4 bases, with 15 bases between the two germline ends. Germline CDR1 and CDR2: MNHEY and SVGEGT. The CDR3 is CASSYSIREGTTEAFF. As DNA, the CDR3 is TGTGCCAGCAGTTACTCGATCCGGGAGGGAACCACTGAAGCTTTCTTT.

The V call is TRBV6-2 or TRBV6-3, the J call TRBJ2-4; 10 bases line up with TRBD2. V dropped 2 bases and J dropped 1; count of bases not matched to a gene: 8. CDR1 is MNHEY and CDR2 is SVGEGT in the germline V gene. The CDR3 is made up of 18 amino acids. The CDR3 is CASSYGPLAGVAKNIQYF. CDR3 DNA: TGTGCCAGCAGTTACGGGCCCCTAGCGGGGGTGGCCAAAAACATTCAGTACTTC.

Here the CDR3 reads CASSNGQRVNEKLFF. For the CDR3, the DNA is TGCGCCAGCAGCAACGGACAGAGAGTTAATGAAAAACTGTTTTTT. This chain joins TRBV5-1 and TRBJ1-4; D perhaps matches TRBD1 (6 bases). Germline CDR1 and CDR2: SGHRS and YFSETQ. Trimming left V 4 bases short and J 4 bases short, with 14 bases between. The CDR3 sequence is 15 residues long.